These 14 T cell receptor beta chains originate from one sample sequenced in a study of beta chain features in type 1 diabetes (dated by TCRdb to 2016 to 2019). The library was made by the immunoSEQ multiplex PCR assay. The entire amount of isolated RNA was reverse transcribed using the High Capacity cDNA Reverse Transcription Kit, so the sequenced TCRB transcripts were expressed ones. TCRdb's version of the immuneACCESS table is confined to in-frame rearrangements and falls short of the full clone set. An unresolved V gene accounts for under half of the shortfall where checked; the remainder is of unknown origin. The sample records some 63,000 clones, approximately 59% of which are singletons. About 2.2% of the sample lies in the top ten. Sequenced input: Tregs from blood. Taken with the paper, the label for cell subset or site translates to: regulatory CD4+ T cells. These receptors were obtained from a woman aged 18 to 35 in good health.

V is TRBV11-1 and J is TRBJ2-5; TRBD2 agrees at 7 bases. The CDR3 runs 14 residues. J gave up 2 bases and V 2 bases, and 2 bases lay outside the gene matches. CDR1 is SGHAT, CDR2 FQDESV, per germline (reference sequence). CDR3 in DNA: TGTGCCAGCAGCTTATGGGGAGGGCAAGAGACCCAGTACTTC. Its translation is CASSLWGGQETQYF.

A remark on this clone: At one end, the junction sequence differs from germline, possibly due to a read error. Different DNA sequences within this sample yield the same CDR3. V usage is TRBV2 and J usage is TRBJ2-3; 7 nucleotides line up with TRBD1. From germline, CDR1 is SNHLY and CDR2 FYNNEI. The CDR3 extends over 15 amino acids. The CDR3 sequence is CASSDLGGQEDTQYF. The CDR3 DNA sequence: TGCGCCAGCAGTGACTTAGGGGGCCAAGAAGATACGCAGTATTTT.

This clone was counted a few times. The chain has TRBV5-1 and TRBJ1-2, with 9 bases that match TRBD1. The CDR3 covers 14 residues. Losses at the gene ends were 4 bases for V and 2 bases for J; bases not matched to a gene: 3. In germline, CDR1 is SGHRS, CDR2 YFSETQ. The CDR3 protein is CASSAGQGNYGYTF. The CDR3 DNA reads TGCGCCAGCAGCGCTGGACAGGGGAACTATGGCTACACCTTC.

This clone has a single count. V gene TRBV7-6 combines with J gene TRBJ1-3, with D possibly being TRBD1 (5 bases). Germline V gene sequence: CDR1 SGHVS, CDR2 FNYEAQ. CDR3 length equals 16 residues. V lost 1 base and J lost 0, with 10 bases in between. In DNA form, the CDR3 reads TGTGCCAGCAGCTTAGAGGGACTGTCCTCTGGAAACACCATATATTTT. As protein: CASSLEGLSSGNTIYF.

The V call is TRBV5-1, the J call TRBJ2-2; D unclear. The V and J ends lost 7 bases and 6 bases respectively, with 13 bases between them. Germline CDR1 SGHRS, CDR2 YFSETQ. The CDR3 has 13 amino acids. Here the CDR3 DNA reads TGCGCCAGCCAATCGGAGCCCGCCGGGGAGCTGTTTTTT. Its translation is CASQSEPAGELFF. Supplemented by reference TRBV5-1 and TRBJ2-2, the full variable domain reads KAGVTQTPRYLIKTRGQQVTLSCSPISGHRSVSWYQQTPGQGLQFLFEYFSETQRNKGNFPGRFSGRQFSNSRSEMNVSTLELGDSALYLCASQSEPAGELFFGEGSRLTVL.

This clone turned up a few times. This chain uses TRBV28 with TRBJ2-7; D is unresolved. The CDR3 extends over 12 amino acids. The germline V gene has CDR1 MDHEN and CDR2 SYDVKM. Trimming took off 5 bases at V and 6 bases at J, with 11 bases between the two ends. The CDR3 DNA reads as TGTGCCAGCAGTCCCCTCCTCTCCGAGCAGTACTTC. It specifies CASSPLLSEQYF.

This clone was picked up one time. The chain couples TRBV18 to TRBJ2-3, with D perhaps TRBD1 (7 bases). V was trimmed by 0 bases and J by 1 base, leaving 23 bases between them. This CDR3 has 20 amino acids. Germline V CDR1 and CDR2: KGHSH, LQKENI. This CDR3 reads CASSPPLLLQGTSRTDTQYF. The CDR3 DNA is TGTGCCAGCTCACCACCGCTCCTCTTACAGGGGACTTCCCGCACAGATACGCAGTATTTT.

The chain recombines TRBV6-5 with TRBJ2-7; TRBD1 aligns across 12 bases. Germline CDR1 MNHEY, CDR2 SVGAGI. V lost 2 bases, J lost 5 bases, and 4 bases stayed unmatched. This CDR3 is built from 15 residues. The CDR3 is CASSYRGQGAHEQYF. The CDR3 nucleotides are TGTGCCAGCAGTTACCGGGGACAGGGGGCACACGAGCAGTACTTC.

The chain couples TRBV5-6 to TRBJ1-1; TRBD1 agrees at 8 bases. CDR3 length equals 14 residues. V lost 4 bases, J lost 4 bases, and 6 bases stayed unmatched. Germline CDR1 SGHDT, CDR2 YYEEEE. The CDR3 sequence: CASSIPGTGTEAFF. The CDR3 DNA sequence: TGTGCCAGCAGCATTCCTGGGACAGGCACTGAAGCTTTCTTT.

A few counts support this clone. The V gene is TRBV7-8, the J gene TRBJ2-1; tentative D call: TRBD1 (6 bases). The CDR3 length is 14 residues. Germline lookup yields CDR1 SGHVS and CDR2 FQNEAQ. Trimming took off 5 bases at V and 7 bases at J, with 15 bases between the two ends. The CDR3 here is CASSPQRGSNEQFF. DNA for the CDR3: TGTGCCAGCAGCCCCCAAAGGGGGAGTAATGAGCAGTTCTTC.

This clone was picked up one time. The chain joins TRBV5-6 to TRBJ2-7; a weak D match, TRBD2 (6 bases). CDR1 and CDR2 from the germline V gene are SGHDT and YYEEEE. V lost 2 bases to trimming and J lost 1 base, with 10 bases between them. The CDR3 extends over 14 amino acids. The CDR3 nucleotides read TGTGCCAGCAGCTTAATCCGGGGGTCCTACGAGCAGTACTTC. Amino acids: CASSLIRGSYEQYF.

Turning to this clone: A junction end diverges from the germline sequence, so it may reflect a read error. CDR3 protein: CASSLEPGAEAFF. Here the CDR3 DNA reads TGTGCTAGCAGCTTAGAGCCGGGGGCTGAAGCTTTCTTT. This sequence joins TRBV7-7 and TRBJ1-1; D perhaps matches TRBD1 (5 bases). The V gene's germline CDR1 is SSHAT and CDR2 FNYEAQ (reference sequence). The CDR3 sequence is 13 residues long.

About this clone: Other DNA sequences within the sample encode an identical CDR3. The chain links TRBV18 to TRBJ2-5; the match to TRBD2 covers 7 bases. CDR1 is KGHSH, CDR2 LQKENI, per germline. The CDR3 length is 14 residues. With 3 bases clipped from V and 2 bases from J, the junction kept 3 bases outside the gene matches. This CDR3 is CASSPSSGQETQYF. The CDR3 bases are TGTGCCAGCTCACCCTCTAGCGGACAAGAGACCCAGTACTTC.

This chain joins TRBV7-2 and TRBJ2-7, with 8 nucleotides matching TRBD2. From germline, CDR1 is SGHTA and CDR2 FQGNSA. V trimming: 4 bases; J trimming: 6 bases; junction bases outside the gene matches: 8. This CDR3 contains 14 residues. CDR3 amino acids: CASSSGGGLGEQYF. CDR3 nucleotide sequence: TGTGCCAGCAGCTCCGGGGGGGGCCTCGGCGAGCAGTACTTC.